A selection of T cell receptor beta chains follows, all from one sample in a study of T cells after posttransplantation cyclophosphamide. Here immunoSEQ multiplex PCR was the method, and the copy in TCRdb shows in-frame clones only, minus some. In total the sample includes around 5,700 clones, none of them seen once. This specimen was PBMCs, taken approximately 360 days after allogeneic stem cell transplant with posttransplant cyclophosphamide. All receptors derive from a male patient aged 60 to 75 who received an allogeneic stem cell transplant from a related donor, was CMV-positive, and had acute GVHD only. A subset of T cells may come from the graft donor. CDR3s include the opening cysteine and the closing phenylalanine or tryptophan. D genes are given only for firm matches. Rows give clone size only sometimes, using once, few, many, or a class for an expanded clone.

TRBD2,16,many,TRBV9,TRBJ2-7,TGTGCCAGCAGCGTAGGGGGCTTAGCGGGGTTTTACGAGCAGTACTTC,CASSVGGLAGFYEQYF
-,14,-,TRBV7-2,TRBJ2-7,TGTGCCAGCAGCTTAGGTGGCTCGGGGGACGAGCAGTACTTC,CASSLGGSGDEQYF
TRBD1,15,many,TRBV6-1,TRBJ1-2,TGTGCCAGCAGTGAATGGGACAGGGTAAACTATGGCTACACCTTC,CASSEWDRVNYGYTF
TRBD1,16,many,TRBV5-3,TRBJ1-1,TGTGCCAGAAGCCTCCCACACGGGACAGGGAACACTGAAGCTTTCTTT,CARSLPHGTGNTEAFF
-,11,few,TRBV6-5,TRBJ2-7,TGTGCCAGCAGATTAACCTACGAGCAGTACTTC,CASRLTYEQYF
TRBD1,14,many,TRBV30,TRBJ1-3,TGTGCCTGGGATGACAGGGGCATTGGAAACACCATATATTTT,CAWDDRGIGNTIYF
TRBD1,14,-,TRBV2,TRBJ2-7,TGTGCCAGCAGTACCCGGGACAGGGCTGTCGAGCAGTACTTC,CASSTRDRAVEQYF
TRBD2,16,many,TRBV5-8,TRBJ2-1,TGTGCCAGCAGCTCCGGGCTAGCGGGCTCCTACAATGAGCAGTTCTTC,CASSSGLAGSYNEQFF
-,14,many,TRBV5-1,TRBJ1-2,TGCGCCAGCAGCTTGGTTCCAGGGAACTATGGCTACACCTTC,CASSLVPGNYGYTF
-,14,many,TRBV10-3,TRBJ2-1,TGTGCCATCAGTGATAAGGAGGACGGGAATGAGCAGTTCTTC,CAISDKEDGNEQFF
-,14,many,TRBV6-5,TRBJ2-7,TGTGCCAGCAGCGCCCCCGCCGGGACAAGGGAGCAGTACTTC,CASSAPAGTREQYF
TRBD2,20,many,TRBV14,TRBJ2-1,TGTGCCAGCAGCCAAACTGGGGAGACTAGCGGGAGAATATCCTACAATGAGCAGTTCTTC,CASSQTGETSGRISYNEQFF
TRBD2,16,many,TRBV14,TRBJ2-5,TGTGCCAGCAGCCAATTTGCGGGGGTCCTCCAAGAGACCCAGTACTTC,CASSQFAGVLQETQYF
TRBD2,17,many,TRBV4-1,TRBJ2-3,TGCGCCAGCAGCCAATTCGGACTAGCGGGGGGGGCAGATACGCAGTATTTT,CASSQFGLAGGADTQYF
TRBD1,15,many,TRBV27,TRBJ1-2,TGTGCCAGCAGTTTATTCTCGGGACAGGGAATTGGCTACACCTTC,CASSLFSGQGIGYTF
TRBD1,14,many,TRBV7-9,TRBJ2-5,TGTGCCAGCAGCCCCCGACAGGGTCAAGAGACCCAGTACTTC,CASSPRQGQETQYF
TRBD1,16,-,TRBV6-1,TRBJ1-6,TGTGCCAGCAGTGCACAGGGGGTTCGAGGGAATTCACCCCTCCACTTT,CASSAQGVRGNSPLHF
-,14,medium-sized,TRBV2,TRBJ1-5,TGTGCCAGCAGGGAGGGTCTCAGCAATCAGCCCCAGCATTTT,CASREGLSNQPQHF
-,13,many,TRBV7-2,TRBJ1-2,TGTGCCAGCAGCTTAGGGCTGGTCTATGGCTACACCTTC,CASSLGLVYGYTF
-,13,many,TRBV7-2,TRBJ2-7,TGTGCCAGCAGCTCCTTCCGCGGGTACGAGCAGTACTTC,CASSSFRGYEQYF
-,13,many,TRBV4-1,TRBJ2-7,TGCGCCAGCAGCCCCCAGTACCTTTACGAGCAGTACTTC,CASSPQYLYEQYF
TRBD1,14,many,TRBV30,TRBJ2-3,TGTGCCTGGAGTCGAGGGGGCACTACAGATACGCAGTATTTT,CAWSRGGTTDTQYF
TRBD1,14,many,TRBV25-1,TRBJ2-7,TGTGCCAGCGTTGCGGACAGGGGATTCTACGAGCAGTACTTC,CASVADRGFYEQYF
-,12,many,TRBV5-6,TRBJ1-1,TGTGCCAGCAGCGGGGACTTCACTGAAGCTTTCTTT,CASSGDFTEAFF
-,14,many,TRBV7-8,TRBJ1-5,TGTGCCAGCAGCCCAAGGACAGTGAATCAGCCCCAGCATTTT,CASSPRTVNQPQHF
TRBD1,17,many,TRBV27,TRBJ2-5,TGTGCCAGCAGTTTATTGGGACAGGGGGCCTCCCAAGAGACCCAGTACTTC,CASSLLGQGASQETQYF
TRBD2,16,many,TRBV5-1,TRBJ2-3,TGCGCCAGCAGGCCTACTAGCGGAAAACTCACAGATACGCAGTATTTT,CASRPTSGKLTDTQYF
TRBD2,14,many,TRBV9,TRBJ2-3,TGTGCCAGCTCCCGGGCGGGGGGCACAGATACGCAGTATTTT,CASSRAGGTDTQYF
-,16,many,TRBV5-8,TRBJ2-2,TGTGCCAGCAGCACTGGGACAAGGAGGACGACCGGGGAGCTGTTTTTT,CASSTGTRRTTGELFF
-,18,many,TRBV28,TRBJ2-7,TGTGCCAGCAGTTCGCAGTCGGAGGGAGCGTCCCTCGTCTACGAGCAGTACTTC,CASSSQSEGASLVYEQYF
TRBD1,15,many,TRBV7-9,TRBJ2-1,TGTGCCAGCAGCTCCGGGGACAGGGCTTTTAATGAGCAGTTCTTC,CASSSGDRAFNEQFF
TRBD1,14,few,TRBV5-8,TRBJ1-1,TGTGCCAGCAGCCCCAGGGGGCGCGGCACTGAAGCTTTCTTT,CASSPRGRGTEAFF
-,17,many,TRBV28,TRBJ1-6,TGTGCCAGCAGTTCTCTACAGGGCCGTTCCTATAATTCACCCCTCCACTTT,CASSSLQGRSYNSPLHF
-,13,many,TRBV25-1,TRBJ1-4,TGTGCCAGCAGTGAATCAGGGGCTGGAAAACTGTTTTTT,CASSESGAGKLFF
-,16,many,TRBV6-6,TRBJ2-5,TGTGCCAGCAGTTCCTTTGACAGAGGGGACGGGGGGACCCAGTACTTC,CASSSFDRGDGGTQYF
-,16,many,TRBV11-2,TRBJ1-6,TGTGCCAGCAGCTTCCCGACAGGTCTGACAGATTCACCCCTCCACTTT,CASSFPTGLTDSPLHF
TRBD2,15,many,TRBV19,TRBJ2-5,TGTGCCAGTAGTACCGGGGGGGTTAGGGGAGAGACCCAGTACTTC,CASSTGGVRGETQYF
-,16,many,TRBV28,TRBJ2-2,TGTGCCAGCAGTTTATGGTCCCGTCGGGGCACCGGGGAGCTGTTTTTT,CASSLWSRRGTGELFF
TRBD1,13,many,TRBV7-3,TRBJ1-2,TGTGCCAGCAGCCTTGACAGGGGTCTGGGCTACACCTTC,CASSLDRGLGYTF
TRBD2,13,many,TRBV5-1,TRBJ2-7,TGCGCCAGCAGCCGGACTAGTAATTACGAGCAGTACTTC,CASSRTSNYEQYF
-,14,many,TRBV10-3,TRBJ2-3,TGTGCCATCGAAGCTGGCGGGAGCACAGATACGCAGTATTTT,CAIEAGGSTDTQYF
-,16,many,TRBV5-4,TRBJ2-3,TGTGCCAGCAGCTTGGAATCTCAGGGGTCAGCAGATACGCAGTATTTT,CASSLESQGSADTQYF
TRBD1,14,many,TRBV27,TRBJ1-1,TGTGCCAGCAGAAAACAGGGGGGAGACACTGAAGCTTTCTTT,CASRKQGGDTEAFF
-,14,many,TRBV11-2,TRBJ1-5,TGTGCCAGCAGCCGGGACACTAGCAATCAGCCCCAGCATTTT,CASSRDTSNQPQHF
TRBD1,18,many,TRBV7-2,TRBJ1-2,TGTGCCAGCAGCTGGTCAGCGAACCGACAGGGTATTCACTATGGCTACACCTTC,CASSWSANRQGIHYGYTF
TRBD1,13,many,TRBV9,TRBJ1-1,TGTGCCAGCAGCGTAAGGGGGCGCGATGAAGCTTTCTTT,CASSVRGRDEAFF
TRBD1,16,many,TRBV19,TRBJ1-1,TGTGCCAGTAAAACCAGGTCGACAGGGGGCATGACTGAAGCTTTCTTT,CASKTRSTGGMTEAFF
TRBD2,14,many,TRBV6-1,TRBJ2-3,TGTGCCAGCAGTCGGACTAGCGGCACAGATACGCAGTATTTT,CASSRTSGTDTQYF
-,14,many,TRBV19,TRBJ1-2,TGTGCCAGTACTCCTGTCAGGGAACCCTATGGCTACACCTTC,CASTPVREPYGYTF
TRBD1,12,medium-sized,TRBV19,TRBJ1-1,TGTGCCACCTCGGGACAGTTCACTGAAGCTTTCTTT,CATSGQFTEAFF
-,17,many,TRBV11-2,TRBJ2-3,TGTGCCAGCACCAAAAATTACGCGACGACTAGCACAGATACGCAGTATTTT,CASTKNYATTSTDTQYF
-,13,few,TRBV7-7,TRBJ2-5,TGTGCCAGCAGTCCAAGTACGGGGGAGACCCAGTACTTC,CASSPSTGETQYF
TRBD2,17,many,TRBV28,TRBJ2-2,TGTGCCAGCAGTTTATGGAAGCTAGCGGGGGGTCCCGGGGAGCTGTTTTTT,CASSLWKLAGGPGELFF
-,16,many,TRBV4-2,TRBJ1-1,TGTGCCAGCAGCCAAGCGGCTGGCGAGGGAAACACTGAAGCTTTCTTT,CASSQAAGEGNTEAFF